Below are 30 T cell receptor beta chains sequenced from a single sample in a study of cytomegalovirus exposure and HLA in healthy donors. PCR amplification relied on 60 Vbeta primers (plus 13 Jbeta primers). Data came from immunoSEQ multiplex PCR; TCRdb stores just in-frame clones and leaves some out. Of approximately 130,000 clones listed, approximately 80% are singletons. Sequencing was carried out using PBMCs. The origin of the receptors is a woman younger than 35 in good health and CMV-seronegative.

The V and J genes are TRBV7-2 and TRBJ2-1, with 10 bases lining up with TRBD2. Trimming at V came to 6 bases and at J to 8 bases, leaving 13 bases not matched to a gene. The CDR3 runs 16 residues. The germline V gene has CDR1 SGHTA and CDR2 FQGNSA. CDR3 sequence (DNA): TGTGCCAGCAGTCTATTTATTAGCGGGGGGAACGATGAGCAGTTCTTC. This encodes CASSLFISGGNDEQFF.

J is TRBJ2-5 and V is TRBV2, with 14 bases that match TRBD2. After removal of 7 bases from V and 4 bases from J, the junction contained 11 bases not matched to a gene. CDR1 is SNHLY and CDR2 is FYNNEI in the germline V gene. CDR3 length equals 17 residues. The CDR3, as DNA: TGTGCCAGCACTCCTCGACTAGCGGGAGGGGAGCGAGAGACCCAGTACTTC. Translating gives CASTPRLAGGERETQYF.

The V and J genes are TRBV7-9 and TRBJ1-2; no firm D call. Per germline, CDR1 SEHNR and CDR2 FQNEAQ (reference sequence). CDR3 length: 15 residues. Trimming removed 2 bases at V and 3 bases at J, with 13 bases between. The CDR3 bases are TGTGCCAGCAGCTTACGCGAGGGTACGGACTATGGCTACACCTTC. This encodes CASSLREGTDYGYTF. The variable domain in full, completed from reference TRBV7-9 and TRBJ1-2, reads DTGVSQNPRHKITKRGQNVTFRCDPISEHNRLYWYRQTLGQGPEFLTYFQNEAQLEKSRLLSDRFSAERPKGSFSTLEIQRTEQGDSAMYLCASSLREGTDYGYTFGSGTRLTVV.

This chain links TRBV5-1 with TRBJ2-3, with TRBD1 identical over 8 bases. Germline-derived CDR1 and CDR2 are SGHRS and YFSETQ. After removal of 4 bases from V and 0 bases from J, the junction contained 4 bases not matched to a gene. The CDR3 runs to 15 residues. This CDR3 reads CASSVTGVSTDTQYF. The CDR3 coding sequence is TGCGCCAGCAGCGTGACAGGGGTCAGCACAGATACGCAGTATTTT.

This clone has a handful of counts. DNA for the CDR3: TGTGCCAGTAGTAGTTGGGCAGGGGGCTCCTACGAGCAGTACTTC. Its protein is CASSSWAGGSYEQYF. The chain links TRBV19 to TRBJ2-7; 7 nucleotides agree with TRBD1. V lost 4 bases, J lost 0 bases, and 6 bases stayed unmatched. This CDR3 spans 15 amino acids. Germline CDR1 LNHDA, CDR2 SQIVND (reference sequence).

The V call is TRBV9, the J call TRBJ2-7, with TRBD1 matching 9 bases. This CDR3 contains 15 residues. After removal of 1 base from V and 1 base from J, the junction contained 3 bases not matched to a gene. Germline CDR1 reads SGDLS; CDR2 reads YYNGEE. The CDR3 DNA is TGTGCCAGCAGCGTATCGGGACAGGGTTCCTACGAGCAGTACTTC. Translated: CASSVSGQGSYEQYF.

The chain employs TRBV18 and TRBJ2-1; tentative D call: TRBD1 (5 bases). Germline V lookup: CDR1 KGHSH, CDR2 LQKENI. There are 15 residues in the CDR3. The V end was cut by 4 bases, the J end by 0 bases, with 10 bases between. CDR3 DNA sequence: TGTGCCAGCTCACAGGGGATCAGCTCCTACAATGAGCAGTTCTTC. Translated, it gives CASSQGISSYNEQFF.

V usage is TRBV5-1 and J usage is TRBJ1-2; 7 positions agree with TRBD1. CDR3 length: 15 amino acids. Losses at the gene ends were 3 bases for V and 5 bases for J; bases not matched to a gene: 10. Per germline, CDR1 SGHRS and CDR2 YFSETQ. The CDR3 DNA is TGCGCCAGCAGCTATTGGCCCGGGACAGATTATGGCTACACCTTC. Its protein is CASSYWPGTDYGYTF.

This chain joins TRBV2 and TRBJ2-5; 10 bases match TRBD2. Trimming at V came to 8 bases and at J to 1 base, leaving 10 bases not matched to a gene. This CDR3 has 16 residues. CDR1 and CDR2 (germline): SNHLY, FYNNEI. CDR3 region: CASRPGLAVAQETQYF. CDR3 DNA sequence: TGTGCCAGCCGACCAGGACTAGCGGTAGCCCAAGAGACCCAGTACTTC.

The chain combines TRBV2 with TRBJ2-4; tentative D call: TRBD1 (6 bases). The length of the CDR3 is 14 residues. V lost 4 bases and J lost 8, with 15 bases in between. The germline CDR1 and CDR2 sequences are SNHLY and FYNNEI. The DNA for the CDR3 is TGTGCCAGCAGTGTGGAGGCAGGGGTGGACATTCAGTACTTC. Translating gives CASSVEAGVDIQYF.

CDR3 in DNA: TGTGCCAGCAGTGACTGGCCTAGCACAGATACGCAGTATTTT. Translating it yields CASSDWPSTDTQYF. The V call is TRBV6-4, the J call TRBJ2-3; D remains ambiguous. Germline CDR1 MRHNA, CDR2 SNTAGT. The length of the CDR3 is 14 residues. Trimming shortened V by 1 base and J by 0 bases, and 5 bases separated the two germline ends.

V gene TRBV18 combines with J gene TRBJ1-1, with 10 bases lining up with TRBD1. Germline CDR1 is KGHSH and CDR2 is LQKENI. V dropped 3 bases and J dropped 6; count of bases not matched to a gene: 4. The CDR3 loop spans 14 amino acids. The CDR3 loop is CASSPDRGFSEAFF. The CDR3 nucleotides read TGTGCCAGCTCACCGGACAGGGGGTTCTCTGAAGCTTTCTTT.

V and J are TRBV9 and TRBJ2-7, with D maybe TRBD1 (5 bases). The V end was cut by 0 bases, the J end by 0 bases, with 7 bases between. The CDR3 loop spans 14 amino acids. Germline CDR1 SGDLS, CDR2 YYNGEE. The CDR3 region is CASSVGGFSYEQYF. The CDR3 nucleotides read TGTGCCAGCAGCGTAGGGGGCTTCTCCTACGAGCAGTACTTC. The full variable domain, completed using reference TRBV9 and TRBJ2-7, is DSGVTQTPKHLITATGQRVTLRCSPRSGDLSVYWYQQSLDQGLQFLIQYYNGEERAKGNILERFSAQQFPDLHSELNLSSLELGDSALYFCASSVGGFSYEQYFGPGTRLTVT.

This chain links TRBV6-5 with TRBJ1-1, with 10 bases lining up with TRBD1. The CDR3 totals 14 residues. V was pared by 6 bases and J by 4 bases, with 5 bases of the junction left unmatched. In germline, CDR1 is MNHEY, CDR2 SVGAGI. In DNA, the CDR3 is TGTGCCAGCAGGACGGACAGGGGGGGCACTGAAGCTTTCTTT. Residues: CASRTDRGGTEAFF.

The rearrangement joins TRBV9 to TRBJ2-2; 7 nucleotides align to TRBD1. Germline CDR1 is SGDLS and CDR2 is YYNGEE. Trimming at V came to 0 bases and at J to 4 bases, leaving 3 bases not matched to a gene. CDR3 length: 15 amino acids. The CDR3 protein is CASSVGYRGTGELFF. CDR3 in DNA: TGTGCCAGCAGCGTAGGGTACAGGGGCACCGGGGAGCTGTTTTTT.

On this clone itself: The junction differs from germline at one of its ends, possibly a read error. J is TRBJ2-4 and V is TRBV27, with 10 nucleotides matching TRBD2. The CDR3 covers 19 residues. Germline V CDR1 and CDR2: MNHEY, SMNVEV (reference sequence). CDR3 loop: CASSLAGVAGGVAKNSQYF. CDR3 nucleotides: TGTGCCAGCAGTTTAGCGGGGGTAGCGGGAGGAGTAGCCAAAAACAGTCAGTACTTC.

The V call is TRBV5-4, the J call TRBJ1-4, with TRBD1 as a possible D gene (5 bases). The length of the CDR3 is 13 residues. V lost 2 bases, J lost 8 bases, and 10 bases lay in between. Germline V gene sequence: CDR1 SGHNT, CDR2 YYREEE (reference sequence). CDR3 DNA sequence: TGTGCCAGCAGCTTATCGGCAGGGGAAAAACTGTTTTTT. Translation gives CASSLSAGEKLFF.

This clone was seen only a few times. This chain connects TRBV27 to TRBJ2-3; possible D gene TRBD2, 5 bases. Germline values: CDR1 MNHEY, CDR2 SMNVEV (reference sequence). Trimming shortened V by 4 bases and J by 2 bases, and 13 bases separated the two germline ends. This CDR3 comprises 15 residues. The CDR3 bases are TGTGCCAGCAGTTCTCCGGAGGACTTCACAGATACGCAGTATTTT. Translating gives CASSSPEDFTDTQYF.

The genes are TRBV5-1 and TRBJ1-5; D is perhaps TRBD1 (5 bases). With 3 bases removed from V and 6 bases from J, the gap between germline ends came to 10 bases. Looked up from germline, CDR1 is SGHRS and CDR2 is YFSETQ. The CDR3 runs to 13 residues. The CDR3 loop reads CASSWGDGQPQHF. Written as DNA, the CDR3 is TGCGCCAGCAGCTGGGGGGATGGTCAGCCCCAGCATTTT.

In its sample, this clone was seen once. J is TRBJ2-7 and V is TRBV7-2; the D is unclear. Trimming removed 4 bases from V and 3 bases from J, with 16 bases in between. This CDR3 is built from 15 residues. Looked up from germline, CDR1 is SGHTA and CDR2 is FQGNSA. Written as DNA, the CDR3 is TGTGCCAGCAGCTCGACTCGTGACGGAAACTACGAGCAGTACTTC. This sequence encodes CASSSTRDGNYEQYF.

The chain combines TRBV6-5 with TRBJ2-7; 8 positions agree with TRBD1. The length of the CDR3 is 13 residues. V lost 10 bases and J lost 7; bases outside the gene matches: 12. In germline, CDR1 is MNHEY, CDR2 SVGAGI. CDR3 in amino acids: CATHATGAEEQYF. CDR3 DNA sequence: TGTGCCACCCACGCGACAGGGGCGGAAGAGCAGTACTTC.

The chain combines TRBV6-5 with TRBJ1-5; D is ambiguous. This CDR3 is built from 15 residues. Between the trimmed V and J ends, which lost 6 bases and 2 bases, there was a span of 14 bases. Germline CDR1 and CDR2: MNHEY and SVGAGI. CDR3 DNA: TGTGCCAGCAGCAACTACAATGTGGGCAATCAGCCCCAGCATTTT. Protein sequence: CASSNYNVGNQPQHF.

Here the CDR3 DNA reads TGTGCCAGCAGCTTATTCCAGGGCTCCCACGGCTACACCTTC. This sequence encodes CASSLFQGSHGYTF. The chain recombines TRBV7-8 with TRBJ1-2, with D perhaps TRBD1 (5 bases). The germline V and J ends were trimmed by 2 bases and 8 bases, with 15 bases remaining between them. This CDR3 region has 14 residues. Germline V gives CDR1 SGHVS, CDR2 FQNEAQ.

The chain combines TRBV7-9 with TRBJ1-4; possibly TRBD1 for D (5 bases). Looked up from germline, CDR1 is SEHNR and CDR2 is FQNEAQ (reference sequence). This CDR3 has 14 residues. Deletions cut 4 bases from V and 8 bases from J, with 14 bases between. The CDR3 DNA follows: TGTGCCAGCAGCTACCGACAGAGTAACGAAAAACTGTTTTTT. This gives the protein CASSYRQSNEKLFF.

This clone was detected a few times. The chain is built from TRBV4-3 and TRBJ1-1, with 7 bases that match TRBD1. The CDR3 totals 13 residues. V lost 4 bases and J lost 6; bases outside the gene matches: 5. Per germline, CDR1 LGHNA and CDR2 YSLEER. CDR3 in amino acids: CASSRTGQAEAFF. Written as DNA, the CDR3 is TGCGCCAGCAGCCGTACCGGACAGGCTGAAGCTTTCTTT.

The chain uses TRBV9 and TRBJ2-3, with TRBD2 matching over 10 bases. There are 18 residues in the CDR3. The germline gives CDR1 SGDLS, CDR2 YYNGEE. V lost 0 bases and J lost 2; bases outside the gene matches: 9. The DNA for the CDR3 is TGTGCCAGCAGCGTAGTGGGGGGTAGCGGGGGGTTCACAGATACGCAGTATTTT. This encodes CASSVVGGSGGFTDTQYF.

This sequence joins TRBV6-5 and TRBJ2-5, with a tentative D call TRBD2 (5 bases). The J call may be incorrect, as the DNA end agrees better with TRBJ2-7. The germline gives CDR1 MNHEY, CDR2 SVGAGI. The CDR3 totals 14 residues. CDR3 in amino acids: CASSYSNSAYEQYF. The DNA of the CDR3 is TGTGCCAGCAGTTACTCCAATAGCGCCTACGAGCAGTACTTC.

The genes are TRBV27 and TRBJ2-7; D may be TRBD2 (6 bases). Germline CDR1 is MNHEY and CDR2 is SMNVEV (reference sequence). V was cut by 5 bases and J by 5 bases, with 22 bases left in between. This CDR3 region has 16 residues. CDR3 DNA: TGTGCCAGCAGTACATCAGGAGTCACGCCGGGGGACGAGCAGTACTTC. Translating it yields CASSTSGVTPGDEQYF.

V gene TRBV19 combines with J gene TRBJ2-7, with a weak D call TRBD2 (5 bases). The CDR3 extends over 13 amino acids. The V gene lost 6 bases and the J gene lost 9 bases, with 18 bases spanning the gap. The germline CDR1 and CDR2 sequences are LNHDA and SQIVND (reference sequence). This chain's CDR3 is CASRPRTAPGQYF. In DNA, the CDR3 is TGTGCCAGTAGGCCTCGGACTGCACCCGGGCAGTACTTC.

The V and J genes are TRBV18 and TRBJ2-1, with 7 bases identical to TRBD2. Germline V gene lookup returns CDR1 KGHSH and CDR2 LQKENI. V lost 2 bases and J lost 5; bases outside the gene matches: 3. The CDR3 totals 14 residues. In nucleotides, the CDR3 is TGTGCCAGCTCACCATGGGCGGGGGACAATGAGCAGTTCTTC. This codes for CASSPWAGDNEQFF.